The 22 T cell receptor beta chains reported below all come from one sample, sequenced in a study of blood T cell repertoires in COVID-19. Here immunoSEQ multiplex PCR was the method, and the copy in TCRdb shows in-frame clones only, minus some. The data contain a few hundred thousand clones, approximately 89% of them singletons. The material sequenced was peripheral blood. The receptors were gathered from a woman aged 55-69 years with COVID-19, enrolled during active disease.

The chain recombines TRBV19 with TRBJ2-5, with 10 bases matching TRBD2. V lost 7 bases, J lost 2 bases, and 4 bases stayed unmatched. Germline lookup yields CDR1 LNHDA and CDR2 SQIVND (reference sequence). This CDR3 has 14 residues. CDR3 nucleotides: TGTGCCAGTACCCTTAGCGGGGGGCAAGAGACCCAGTACTTC. This sequence encodes CASTLSGGQETQYF.

J is TRBJ2-3 and V is TRBV5-1; 13 bases line up with TRBD2. Unmatched junction bases numbered 3, after V lost 4 bases and J lost 4 bases. The length of the CDR3 is 15 residues. Germline CDR1 reads SGHRS; CDR2 reads YFSETQ. The CDR3 DNA is TGCGCCAGCAGCCGGGGACTAGCGGGGCCAGATACGCAGTATTTT. The encoded protein is CASSRGLAGPDTQYF.

The rearrangement uses TRBV5-1 and TRBJ2-5, with a weak D call TRBD2 (5 bases). V was cut by 3 bases and J by 1 base, with 10 bases left in between. Germline V gene sequence: CDR1 SGHRS, CDR2 YFSETQ. CDR3 size: 14 residues. The CDR3 nucleotides are TGCGCCAGCAGCTCGGACTCGAGCCAAGAGACCCAGTACTTC. It is translated as CASSSDSSQETQYF.

V usage is TRBV3-1 (or the pseudogene TRBV3-2) and J usage is TRBJ2-5; D remains unclear. Trimming left V 1 base short and J 13 bases short, with 13 bases between. Germline V gene data show CDR1 as LGHDT and CDR2 as YNNKEL (reference sequence). This CDR3 is 12 amino acids long. In DNA, the CDR3 is TGTGCCAGCAGCCAAGGGAGTGCCCCAACGTACTTC. Translating it yields CASSQGSAPTYF.

V is TRBV7-3 and J is TRBJ1-1; D unclear. CDR1 is SGHTA, CDR2 FQGTGA, per germline. V was clipped by 3 bases and J by 3 bases, with 11 bases between them. This CDR3 contains 14 residues. For the CDR3, the DNA is TGTGCCAGCAGCTTTACCCCTCTAGACACTGAAGCTTTCTTT. Its protein product is CASSFTPLDTEAFF. The whole variable domain, remainder taken from reference TRBV7-3 and TRBJ1-1, is GAGVSQTPSNKVTEKGKYVELRCDPISGHTALYWYRQSLGQGPEFLIYFQGTGAADDSGLPNDRFFAVRPEGSVSTLKIQRTERGDSAVYLCASSFTPLDTEAFFGQGTRLTVV.

This chain uses TRBV18 with TRBJ1-1, with D hard to call. The germline V gene encodes CDR1 KGHSH and CDR2 LQKENI. The CDR3 runs to 15 residues. Trimming shortened V by 0 bases and J by 3 bases, and 11 bases separated the two germline ends. The CDR3 DNA reads as TGTGCCAGCTCACCACCCTTCGGTGAAGACACTGAAGCTTTCTTT. Protein: CASSPPFGEDTEAFF.

In nucleotides, the CDR3 is TGTGCCTGGAGTCCCTCCAGGGGGGACCGGGAGCTGTTTTTT. Translating it yields CAWSPSRGDRELFF. The J gene is TRBJ2-2, the V gene TRBV30; a possible D gene is TRBD1 (7 bases). The CDR3 length is 14 residues. The V end was cut by 2 bases, the J end by 9 bases, with 16 bases between. CDR1 and CDR2 (germline): GTSNPN, SVGIG (reference sequence).

This clone was picked up a small number of times. This sequence joins TRBV2 and TRBJ2-7; TRBD2 might be the D (6 bases). The CDR3 sequence is 12 residues long. Deletions cut 6 bases from V and 3 bases from J, with 9 bases between. Germline values: CDR1 SNHLY, CDR2 FYNNEI. The CDR3 protein is CASREGLYEQYF. The CDR3 bases are TGTGCCAGCAGGGAGGGTCTCTACGAGCAGTACTTC.

V usage is TRBV5-8 and J usage is TRBJ2-3; D call uncertain. The CDR3 runs 13 residues. Germline-derived CDR1 and CDR2 are SGHTS and YDEGEE. V lost 7 bases to trimming and J lost 7 bases, with 16 bases between them. The CDR3 DNA reads TGTGCCAGCGGAGAGGTTGCCTGGAATACGCAGTATTTT. It yields the protein CASGEVAWNTQYF. Full variable domain (outside the CDR3, taken from reference TRBV5-8 and TRBJ2-3): EAGVTQSPTHLIKTRGQQATLRCSPISGHTSVYWYQQALGLGLQFLLWYDEGEERNRGNFPPRFSGRQFPNYSSELNVNALELEDSALYLCASGEVAWNTQYFGPGTRLTVL.

A single count supports this clone. The rearrangement joins TRBV6-6 to TRBJ1-3; 11 bases match TRBD1. The germline V gene has CDR1 MNHNY and CDR2 SVGAGI (reference sequence). V lost 7 bases, J lost 9 bases, and 8 bases stayed unmatched. The CDR3 length is 14 residues. CDR3 nucleotides: TGTGCCAGCACGCTGGGACAGGGGGGAGGCACCATATATTTT. This codes for CASTLGQGGGTIYF.

The chain links TRBV5-6 to TRBJ1-1, with TRBD1 matching over 7 bases. The CDR3 sequence is 16 residues long. The J segment lost 0 bases and the V segment lost 4 bases, leaving 9 bases of the junction unmatched. The germline V gene has CDR1 SGHDT and CDR2 YYEEEE. CDR3 in DNA: TGTGCCAGCAGCAGATACAGGGGTGAGATGAACACTGAAGCTTTCTTT. Protein product: CASSRYRGEMNTEAFF.

The chain recombines TRBV9 with TRBJ2-7; 10 nucleotides align to TRBD1. J lost 4 bases, V lost 3 bases, and 4 bases had no gene match. Looked up from germline, CDR1 is SGDLS and CDR2 is YYNGEE. CDR3 length: 14 amino acids. CDR3 nucleotide sequence: TGTGCCAGCAGCGACCCGGGACAGGGGTACGAGCAGTACTTC. It yields the protein CASSDPGQGYEQYF.

This clone showed up just once. The chain recombines TRBV29-1 with TRBJ2-1, with TRBD2 identical over 9 bases. The ends lost 8 bases at V and 0 bases at J; junction bases unmatched: 8. There are 15 residues in the CDR3. CDR1 SQVTM and CDR2 ANQGSEA come from the germline V gene. The CDR3, as DNA: TGCAGCACTACTAGCGGGTTCAGCTCCTACAATGAGCAGTTCTTC. Residues: CSTTSGFSSYNEQFF.

This chain uses TRBV15 with TRBJ1-4, with TRBD1 matching 12 bases. Trimming at V came to 0 bases and at J to 6 bases, leaving 2 bases not matched to a gene. In germline, CDR1 is LNHNV, CDR2 YYDKDF (reference sequence). The CDR3 covers 16 residues. The CDR3 here is CATSRDRDRGHEKLFF. CDR3 coding DNA: TGTGCCACCAGCAGAGATAGGGACAGGGGGCATGAAAAACTGTTTTTT.

This chain joins TRBV6-5 and TRBJ1-4; TRBD1 is a possible D gene (5 bases). Trimming left V 4 bases short and J 7 bases short, with 16 bases between. The CDR3 totals 15 residues. Germline lookup yields CDR1 MNHEY and CDR2 SVGAGI. The CDR3, as DNA: TGTGCCAGCAGTTTATTCGGAGGGGACGGTGAAAAACTGTTTTTT. It translates to CASSLFGGDGEKLFF.

This sequence joins TRBV12-3 or TRBV12-4 and TRBJ1-1, with D possibly being TRBD1 (5 bases). CDR3 size: 13 residues. Trimming took off 5 bases at V and 8 bases at J, with 15 bases between the two ends. This chain's CDR3 is CASSVDRRYEAFF. The CDR3 nucleotides read TGTGCCAGCAGTGTAGACAGAAGGTACGAAGCTTTCTTT.

The chain joins TRBV3-1 (or the pseudogene TRBV3-2) to TRBJ2-3; 12 positions match TRBD2. CDR1 and CDR2 from the germline V gene are LGHDT and YNNKEL (reference sequence). Unmatched junction bases numbered 5, after V lost 0 bases and J lost 4 bases. The CDR3 spans 17 residues. The CDR3, as DNA: TGTGCCAGCAGCCAAGATGAACTAGCGGGGGGTTCAGATACGCAGTATTTT. Its protein product is CASSQDELAGGSDTQYF.

The chain uses TRBV7-2 and TRBJ2-7; 7 bases are shared with TRBD2. V gave up 5 bases and J gave up 6 bases; unmatched junction bases: 7. Germline CDR1 SGHTA, CDR2 FQGNSA. This CDR3 is 13 amino acids long. The CDR3 DNA reads TGTGCCAGCAGCCCACATGGGGGGGGCGAGCAGTACTTC. Its protein is CASSPHGGGEQYF.

The chain combines TRBV6-1 with TRBJ2-7; unclear D gene. CDR1 is MNHNS and CDR2 is SASEGT in the germline V gene. Trimming cost V 1 base and J 5 bases, with 9 bases left between them. This CDR3 has 13 amino acids. The CDR3, as DNA: TGTGCCAGCAGTGAAGGGCAAAGCGACGAGCAGTACTTC. As protein: CASSEGQSDEQYF.

This chain links TRBV10-3 with TRBJ1-1; tentatively, D is TRBD1 (5 bases). The germline gives CDR1 ENHRY, CDR2 SYGVKD. The CDR3 has 15 amino acids. Between the trimmed V and J ends, which lost 3 bases and 3 bases, there was a span of 14 bases. CDR3 DNA: TGTGCCATCAGTGACCTTACCATGGGGCACACTGAAGCTTTCTTT. This codes for CAISDLTMGHTEAFF.

V usage is TRBV6-4 and J usage is TRBJ2-5; D possibly corresponds to TRBD1 (6 bases). V lost 4 bases and J 5 bases, leaving 11 bases between the germline ends. Germline V lookup: CDR1 MRHNA, CDR2 SNTAGT. The CDR3 runs 13 residues. DNA for the CDR3: TGTGCCAGCAGTGTGGAGAGGGGGGAGACCCAGTACTTC. It specifies CASSVERGETQYF.

The J gene is TRBJ2-1, the V gene TRBV5-4; 9 bases map to TRBD1. This CDR3 is built from 16 residues. With 5 bases clipped from V and 0 bases from J, the junction kept 6 bases outside the gene matches. CDR1 is SGHNT and CDR2 is YYREEE in the germline V gene (reference sequence). CDR3 region: CASSPTGGLSYNEQFF. As DNA, the CDR3 is TGTGCCAGCAGTCCCACAGGGGGCCTCTCCTACAATGAGCAGTTCTTC.